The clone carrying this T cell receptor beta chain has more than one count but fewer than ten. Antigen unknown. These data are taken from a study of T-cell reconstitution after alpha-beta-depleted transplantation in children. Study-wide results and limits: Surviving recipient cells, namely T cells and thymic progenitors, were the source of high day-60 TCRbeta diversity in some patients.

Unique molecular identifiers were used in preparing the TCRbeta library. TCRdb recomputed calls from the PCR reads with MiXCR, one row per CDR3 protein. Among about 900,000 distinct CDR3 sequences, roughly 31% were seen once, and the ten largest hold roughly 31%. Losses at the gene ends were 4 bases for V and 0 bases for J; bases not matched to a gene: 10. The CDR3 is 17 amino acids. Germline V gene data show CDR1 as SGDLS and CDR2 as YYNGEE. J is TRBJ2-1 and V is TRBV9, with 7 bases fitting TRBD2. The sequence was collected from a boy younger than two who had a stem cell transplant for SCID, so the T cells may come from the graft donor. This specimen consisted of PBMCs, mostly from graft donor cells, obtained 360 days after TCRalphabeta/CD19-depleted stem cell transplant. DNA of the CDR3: TGTGCCAGCAGCCCACCCCGGCGGGGGAGCTCCTACAATGAGCAGTTCTTC. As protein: CASSPPRRGSSYNEQFF.